What follows describes a single TCR beta chain. Its target is not known. Described time point: pre-sensitization, week 0. Treatment reported: therapeutic diphenylcyclopropenone sensitization with weekly scalp DPC. This entry comes from a study of human T cells and chemical hapten exposure. Notes on the study in general: Relative to control repertoires, expanded TCRs gave rise to significantly more large CDR3 similarity clusters.

V gave up 5 bases and J gave up 2 bases, with 11 bases separating them. The CDR3 is 13 amino acids. Per the germline V gene, CDR1 is SGHRS and CDR2 is YFSETQ. TCRdb recomputed calls from the RACE reads with MiXCR, one row per CDR3 protein. The sample consists of around 250,000 distinct CDR3 sequences, about 9% of them appearing once. This clonotype originated in a middle-aged woman with alopecia areata. Some clones in this sample may be carry-over from other donors' samples. The input for sequencing was whole blood, taken in connection with sensitization to the hapten diphenylcyclopropenone (DPC). V and J are TRBV5-1 and TRBJ2-7, with D perhaps matching TRBD1 (6 bases). The DNA for the CDR3 is TGCGCCAGCAGTAGGACAGCCACCTACGAGCAGTACTTC. Amino acids: CASSRTATYEQYF.